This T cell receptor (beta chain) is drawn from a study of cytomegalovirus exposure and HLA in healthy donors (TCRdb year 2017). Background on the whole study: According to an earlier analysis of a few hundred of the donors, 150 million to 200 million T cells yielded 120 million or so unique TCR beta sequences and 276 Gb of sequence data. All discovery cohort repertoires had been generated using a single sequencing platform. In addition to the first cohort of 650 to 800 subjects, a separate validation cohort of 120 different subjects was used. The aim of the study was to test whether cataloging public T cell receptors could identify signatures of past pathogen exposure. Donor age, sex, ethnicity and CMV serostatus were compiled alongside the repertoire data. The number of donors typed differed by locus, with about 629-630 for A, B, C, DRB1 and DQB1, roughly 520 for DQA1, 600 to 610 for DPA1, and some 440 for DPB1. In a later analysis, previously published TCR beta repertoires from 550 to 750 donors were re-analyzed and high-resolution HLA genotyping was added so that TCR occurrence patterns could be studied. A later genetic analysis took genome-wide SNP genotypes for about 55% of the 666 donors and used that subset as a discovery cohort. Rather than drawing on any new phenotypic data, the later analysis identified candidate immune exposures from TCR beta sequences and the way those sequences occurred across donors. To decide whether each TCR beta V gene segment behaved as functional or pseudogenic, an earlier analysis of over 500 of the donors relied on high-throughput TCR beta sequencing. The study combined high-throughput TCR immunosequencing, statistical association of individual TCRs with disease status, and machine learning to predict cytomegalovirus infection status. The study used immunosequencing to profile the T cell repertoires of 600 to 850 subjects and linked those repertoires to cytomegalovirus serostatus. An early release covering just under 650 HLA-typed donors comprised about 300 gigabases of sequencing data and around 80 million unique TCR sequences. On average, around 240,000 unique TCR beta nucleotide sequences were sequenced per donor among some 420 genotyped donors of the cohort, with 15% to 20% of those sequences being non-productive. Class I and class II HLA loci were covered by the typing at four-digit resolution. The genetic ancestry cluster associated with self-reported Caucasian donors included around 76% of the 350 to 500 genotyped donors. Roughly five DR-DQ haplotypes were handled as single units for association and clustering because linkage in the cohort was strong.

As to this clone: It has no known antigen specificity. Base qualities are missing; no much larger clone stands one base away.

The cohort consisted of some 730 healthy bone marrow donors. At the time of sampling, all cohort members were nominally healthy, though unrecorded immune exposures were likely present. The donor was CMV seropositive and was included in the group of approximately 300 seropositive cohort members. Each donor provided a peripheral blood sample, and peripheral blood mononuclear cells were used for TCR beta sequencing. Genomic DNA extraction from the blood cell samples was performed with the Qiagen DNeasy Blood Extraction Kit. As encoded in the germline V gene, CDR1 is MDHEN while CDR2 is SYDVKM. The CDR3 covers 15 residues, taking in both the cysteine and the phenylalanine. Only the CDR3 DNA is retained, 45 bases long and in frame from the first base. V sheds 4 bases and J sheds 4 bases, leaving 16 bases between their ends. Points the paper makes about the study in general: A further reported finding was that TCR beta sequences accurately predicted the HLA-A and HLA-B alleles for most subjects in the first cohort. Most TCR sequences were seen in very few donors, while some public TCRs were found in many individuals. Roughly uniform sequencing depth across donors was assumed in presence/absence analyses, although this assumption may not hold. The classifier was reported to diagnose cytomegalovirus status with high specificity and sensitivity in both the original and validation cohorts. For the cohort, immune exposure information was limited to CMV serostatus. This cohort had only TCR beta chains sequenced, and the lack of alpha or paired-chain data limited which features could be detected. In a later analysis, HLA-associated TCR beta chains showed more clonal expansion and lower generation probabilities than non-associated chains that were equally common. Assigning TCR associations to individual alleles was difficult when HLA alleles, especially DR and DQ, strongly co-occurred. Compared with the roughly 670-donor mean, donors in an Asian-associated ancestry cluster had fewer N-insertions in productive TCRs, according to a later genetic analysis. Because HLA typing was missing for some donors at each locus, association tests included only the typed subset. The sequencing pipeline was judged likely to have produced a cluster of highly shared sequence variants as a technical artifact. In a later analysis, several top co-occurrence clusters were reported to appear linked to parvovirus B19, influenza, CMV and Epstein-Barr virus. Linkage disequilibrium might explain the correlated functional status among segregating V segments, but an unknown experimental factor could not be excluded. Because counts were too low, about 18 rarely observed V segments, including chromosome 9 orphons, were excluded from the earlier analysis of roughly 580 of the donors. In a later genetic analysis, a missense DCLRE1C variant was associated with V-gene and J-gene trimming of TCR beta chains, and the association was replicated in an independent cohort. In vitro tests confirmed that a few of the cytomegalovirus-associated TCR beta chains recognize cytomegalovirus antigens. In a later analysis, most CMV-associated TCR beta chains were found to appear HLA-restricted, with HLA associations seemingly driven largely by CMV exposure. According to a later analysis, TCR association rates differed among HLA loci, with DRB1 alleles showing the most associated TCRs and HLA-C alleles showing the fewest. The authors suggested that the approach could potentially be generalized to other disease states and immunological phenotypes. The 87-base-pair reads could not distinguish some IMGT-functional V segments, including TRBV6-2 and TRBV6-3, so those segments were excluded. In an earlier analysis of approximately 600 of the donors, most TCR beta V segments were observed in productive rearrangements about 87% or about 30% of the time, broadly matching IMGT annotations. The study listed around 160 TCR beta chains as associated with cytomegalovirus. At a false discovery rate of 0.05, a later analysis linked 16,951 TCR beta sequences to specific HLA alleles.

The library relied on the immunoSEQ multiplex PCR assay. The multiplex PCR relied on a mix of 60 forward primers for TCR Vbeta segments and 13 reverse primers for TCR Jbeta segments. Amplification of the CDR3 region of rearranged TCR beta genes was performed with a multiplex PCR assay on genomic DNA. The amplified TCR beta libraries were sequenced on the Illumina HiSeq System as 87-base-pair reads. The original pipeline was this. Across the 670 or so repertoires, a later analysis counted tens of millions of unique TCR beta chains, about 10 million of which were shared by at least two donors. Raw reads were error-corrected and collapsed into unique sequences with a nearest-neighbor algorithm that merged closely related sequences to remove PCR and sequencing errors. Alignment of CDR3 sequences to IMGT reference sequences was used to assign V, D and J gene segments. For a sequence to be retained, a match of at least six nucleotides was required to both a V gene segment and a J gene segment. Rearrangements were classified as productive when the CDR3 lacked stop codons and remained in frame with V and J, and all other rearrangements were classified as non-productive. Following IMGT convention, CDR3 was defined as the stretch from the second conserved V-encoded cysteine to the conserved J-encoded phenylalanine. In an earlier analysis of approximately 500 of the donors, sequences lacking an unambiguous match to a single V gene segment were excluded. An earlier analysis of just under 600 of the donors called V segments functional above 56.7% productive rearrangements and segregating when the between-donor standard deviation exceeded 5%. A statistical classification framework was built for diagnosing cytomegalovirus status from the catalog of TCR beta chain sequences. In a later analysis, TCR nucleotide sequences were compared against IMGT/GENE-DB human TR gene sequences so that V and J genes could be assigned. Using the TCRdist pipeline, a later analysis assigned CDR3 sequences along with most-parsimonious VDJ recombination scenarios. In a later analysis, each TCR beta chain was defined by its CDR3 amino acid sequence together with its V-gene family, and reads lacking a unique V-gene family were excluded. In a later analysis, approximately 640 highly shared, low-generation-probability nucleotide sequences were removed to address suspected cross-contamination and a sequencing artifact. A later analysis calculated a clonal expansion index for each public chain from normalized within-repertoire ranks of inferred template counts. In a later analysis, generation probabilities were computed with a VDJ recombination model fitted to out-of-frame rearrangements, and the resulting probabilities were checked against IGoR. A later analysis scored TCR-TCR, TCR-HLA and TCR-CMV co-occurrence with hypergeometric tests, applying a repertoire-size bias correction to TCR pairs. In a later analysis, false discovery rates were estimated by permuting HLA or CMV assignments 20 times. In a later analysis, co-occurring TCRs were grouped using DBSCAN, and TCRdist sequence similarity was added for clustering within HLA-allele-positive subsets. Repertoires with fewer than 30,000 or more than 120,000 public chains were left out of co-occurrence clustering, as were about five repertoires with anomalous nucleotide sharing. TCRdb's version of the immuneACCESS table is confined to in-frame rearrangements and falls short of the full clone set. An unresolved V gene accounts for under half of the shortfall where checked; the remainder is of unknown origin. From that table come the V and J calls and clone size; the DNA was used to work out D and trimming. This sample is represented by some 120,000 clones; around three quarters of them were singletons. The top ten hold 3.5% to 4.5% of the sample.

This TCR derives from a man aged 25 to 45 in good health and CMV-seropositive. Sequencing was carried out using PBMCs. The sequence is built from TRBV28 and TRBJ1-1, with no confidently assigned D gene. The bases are TGTGCCAGCAGTTCAAGTCTCAAAGGAGGCACTGAAGCTTTCTTT. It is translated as CASSSSLKGGTEAFF.